These T cell receptor beta chains were read from a single sample in a study of blood T cell repertoires in COVID-19. The table came from immunoSEQ multiplex PCR; TCRdb's copy has only in-frame clones and leaves some out. The sample gives fewer than 250,000 clones, approximately 81% of which show up once; more than 9% is in the top ten. Sequenced material: peripheral blood. Receptor source: a woman at least 80 years old with COVID-19, enrolled during active disease. Both conserved end residues are part of each CDR3. A D gene is named only where the DNA matches it firmly. A row's size may be missing; if present it is once, few, many or a size class.

D: NA; V: TRBV9; size: NA; J: TRBJ1-6; length: 14; CDR3: CASSVVDNRSPLHF; DNA: TGTGCCAGCAGCGTAGTGGACAACCGTTCACCCCTCCACTTT
D: TRBD1; V: TRBV9; size: NA; J: TRBJ1-3; length: 16; CDR3: CASSEPYRGGGNTIYF; DNA: TGTGCCAGCAGCGAACCTTACAGGGGTGGTGGAAACACCATATATTTT
D: TRBD1; V: TRBV5-1; size: NA; J: TRBJ2-2; length: 16; CDR3: CASSWPLGQLAGELFF; DNA: TGCGCCAGCAGCTGGCCTTTGGGACAGCTCGCCGGGGAGCTGTTTTTT
D: NA; V: TRBV28; size: NA; J: TRBJ1-5; length: 16; CDR3: CASSFSGGQGNQPQHF; DNA: TGTGCCAGCAGTTTCTCGGGGGGGCAGGGAAATCAGCCCCAGCATTTT
D: NA; V: TRBV19; size: NA; J: TRBJ2-1; length: 14; CDR3: CASTKARATNEQFF; DNA: TGTGCCAGTACCAAAGCGAGGGCCACGAATGAGCAGTTCTTC
D: NA; V: TRBV7-2; size: NA; J: TRBJ2-3; length: 15; CDR3: CASSLEVTSADTQYF; DNA: TGTGCCAGCAGCTTAGAAGTGACGTCAGCGGATACGCAGTATTTT
D: NA; V: TRBV11-2; size: NA; J: TRBJ1-4; length: 14; CDR3: CASSYRGGDEKLFF; DNA: TGTGCCAGCAGCTACCGAGGAGGGGATGAAAAACTGTTTTTT
D: TRBD1; V: TRBV7-8; size: NA; J: TRBJ1-3; length: 14; CDR3: CASSVGQGGNTIYF; DNA: TGTGCCAGCAGCGTGGGACAGGGTGGAAACACCATATATTTT
D: NA; V: TRBV19; size: NA; J: TRBJ1-2; length: 14; CDR3: CASERRGANYGYTF; DNA: TGTGCCAGCGAGCGAAGGGGTGCTAACTATGGCTACACCTTC
D: NA; V: TRBV2; size: NA; J: TRBJ2-3; length: 13; CDR3: CASSEAGAGTQYF; DNA: TGTGCCAGCAGTGAAGCGGGGGCAGGGACGCAGTATTTT
D: TRBD1; V: TRBV7-2; size: NA; J: TRBJ1-4; length: 15; CDR3: CASSYTGTVNEKLFF; DNA: TGTGCCAGCAGCTACACCGGGACAGTCAATGAAAAACTGTTTTTT
D: NA; V: TRBV3-1/TRBV3-2; size: NA; J: TRBJ1-1; length: 13; CDR3: CASSTRGRAEAFF; DNA: TGTGCCAGCAGCACCCGAGGCCGAGCTGAAGCTTTCTTT
D: NA; V: TRBV6-5; size: NA; J: TRBJ2-7; length: 15; CDR3: CASSFDNRGLYEQYF; DNA: TGTGCCAGCAGTTTCGACAACAGGGGACTCTACGAGCAGTACTTC
D: TRBD1; V: TRBV18; size: NA; J: TRBJ2-5; length: 16; CDR3: CASSHPRQGAYEAQYF; DNA: TGTGCCAGCTCGCACCCACGGCAGGGGGCCTATGAGGCCCAGTACTTC
D: NA; V: TRBV14; size: NA; J: TRBJ1-2; length: 14; CDR3: CASSPFGVGYGYTF; DNA: TGTGCCAGCAGCCCTTTCGGGGTGGGCTATGGCTACACCTTC
D: TRBD2; V: TRBV6-5; size: NA; J: TRBJ2-1; length: 14; CDR3: CASRLRGEWNEQFF; DNA: TGTGCCAGCAGGCTTCGGGGGGAGTGGAATGAGCAGTTCTTC
D: NA; V: TRBV5-1; size: NA; J: TRBJ2-2; length: 13; CDR3: CASSRENTGELFF; DNA: TGCGCCAGCAGCCGGGAGAACACCGGGGAGCTGTTTTTT
D: TRBD1; V: TRBV28; size: few; J: TRBJ2-5; length: 14; CDR3: CASSSRGQEETQYF; DNA: TGTGCCAGCAGTTCTCGGGGACAGGAAGAGACCCAGTACTTC
D: TRBD2; V: TRBV30; size: NA; J: TRBJ2-7; length: 12; CDR3: CAWTRGGYEQYF; DNA: TGTGCCTGGACTCGGGGGGGGTACGAGCAGTACTTC
D: TRBD2; V: TRBV19; size: few; J: TRBJ2-1; length: 17; CDR3: CASSGRLAGGLYNEQFF; DNA: TGTGCCAGTAGTGGTAGACTAGCGGGGGGCCTATACAATGAGCAGTTCTTC
D: NA; V: TRBV2; size: NA; J: TRBJ1-1; length: 11; CDR3: CASTRDTEAFF; DNA: TGTGCCAGCACCCGGGACACTGAAGCTTTCTTT
D: NA; V: TRBV5-4; size: NA; J: TRBJ1-6; length: 17; CDR3: CASSLGGKSSYNSPLHF; DNA: TGTGCCAGCAGCTTGGGGGGCAAGAGCTCCTATAATTCACCCCTCCACTTT
D: TRBD1; V: TRBV24-1; size: NA; J: TRBJ2-7; length: 15; CDR3: CATSSSGTGLGEQYF; DNA: TGTGCCACCAGTTCCTCGGGGACAGGGCTCGGCGAGCAGTACTTC
D: TRBD1; V: TRBV12-3/TRBV12-4; size: once; J: TRBJ1-1; length: 12; CDR3: CASRSGQGQAFF; DNA: TGTGCCAGCAGGTCGGGACAGGGGCAAGCTTTCTTT
D: NA; V: TRBV5-8; size: NA; J: TRBJ2-1; length: 15; CDR3: CASRLSGGTGDEQFF; DNA: TGTGCCAGCAGGCTGTCAGGTGGGACTGGGGATGAGCAGTTCTTC
D: TRBD1; V: TRBV4-2; size: few; J: TRBJ1-6; length: 16; CDR3: CASSPAQGQGNSPLHF; DNA: TGTGCCAGCAGCCCAGCCCAAGGACAGGGAAATTCACCCCTCCACTTT
D: NA; V: TRBV20-1; size: NA; J: TRBJ2-3; length: 10; CDR3: CSASGLTQYF; DNA: TGCAGTGCGAGCGGGCTTACGCAGTATTTT
D: NA; V: TRBV9; size: once; J: TRBJ2-1; length: 13; CDR3: CASSVGRNNEQFF; DNA: TGTGCCAGCAGCGTAGGGAGAAACAATGAGCAGTTCTTC